These T cell receptor beta chains were read from a single sample in a study of patients and donors after allogeneic stem cell transplantation. TCRdb used MiXCR to reprocess the RT-PCR reads, holding one entry per CDR3 protein. The data hold some 960,000 distinct CDR3 sequences, with roughly 17% observed a single time. The source material was blood, either unsorted or a sorted T cell fraction (not recorded which). These receptors originate from a human donor who was either an allogeneic HSCT recipient or a stem cell or donor lymphocyte infusion donor (not recorded which). It is not recorded whose cells these are; they may come from a transplant donor. CDR3s include the opening cysteine and the closing phenylalanine or tryptophan. Each record gives: V gene, clone size, D gene, J gene, CDR3 DNA, CDR3 protein. D genes are given only for firm matches. Clone size is given for some rows only: seen once, a few or many times, or a class if the clone is expanded.

TRBV7-6	NA	NA	TRBJ2-7	TGTGCCAGCAGCTTAGGTGTAACGGACTACGAGCAGTACTTC	CASSLGVTDYEQYF
TRBV6-2/TRBV6-3	NA	NA	TRBJ1-2	TGTGCCAGCAGTTACTCACAAATACTTTCGAACTATGGCTACACCTTC	CASSYSQILSNYGYTF
TRBV6-5	NA	NA	TRBJ1-2	TGTGCCAGCAGTTACTCGAATCTGAACTATGGCTACACCTTC	CASSYSNLNYGYTF
TRBV12-3/TRBV12-4	many	NA	TRBJ1-3	TGTGCCAGCAGTTTAAGGGGCAACTCTGGAAACACCATATATTTT	CASSLRGNSGNTIYF
TRBV10-3	NA	NA	TRBJ1-3	TGTGCCATCAGTGGGGAGGGAACGTCTGGAAACACCATATATTTT	CAISGEGTSGNTIYF
TRBV10-3	few	NA	TRBJ2-7	TGTGCCATCAGTGAGTCAGCAGGCCTCTACGAGCAGTACTTC	CAISESAGLYEQYF
TRBV4-3	NA	NA	TRBJ1-6	TGCGCCAGCAGCCTTAGCTTCGGGGGTAGCTCCTATAATTCACCCCTCCACTTT	CASSLSFGGSSYNSPLHF
TRBV20-1	few	TRBD2	TRBJ2-7	TGCAGTGCTGAATTAGCGGGAGGTCATTACTACGAGCAGTACTTC	CSAELAGGHYYEQYF
TRBV11-3	few	TRBD2	TRBJ2-3	TGTGCCAGCAGCTTAGAAAGGCTAGCGGGAGCCTCAGATACGCAGTATTTT	CASSLERLAGASDTQYF
TRBV12-3/TRBV12-4	few	NA	TRBJ2-5	TGTGCCAGCAGTCCGTACACCCTCCAACAGTACTTC	CASSPYTLQQYF
TRBV28	NA	TRBD1	TRBJ2-1	TGTGCCAGCAGTTCGCCGTGGACAGGGGGCGCTGGGCAGTTCTTC	CASSSPWTGGAGQFF
TRBV7-8	NA	TRBD2	TRBJ2-5	TGTGCCAGCAGCTTAGCGAGGACTAGCAGGCAAGAGACCCAGTACTTC	CASSLARTSRQETQYF
TRBV7-2	few	TRBD1	TRBJ1-4	TGTGCCAGCAGCTTAGTAGGGACAGGGGGTGAAAAACTGTTTTTT	CASSLVGTGGEKLFF
TRBV20-1	many	NA	TRBJ1-2	TGCAGTGCATCAGACCTAGCTAACTATGGCTACACCTTC	CSASDLANYGYTF
TRBV15	few	NA	TRBJ1-3	TGTGCCACCAGCAGAGAAAAGTCTGGAAACACCATATATTTT	CATSREKSGNTIYF
TRBV29-1	few	NA	TRBJ2-5	TGCAGCGTTGGAATTGCCGGCGCAGAGACCCAGTACTTC	CSVGIAGAETQYF
TRBV6-4	NA	TRBD1	TRBJ2-3	TGTGCCAGCAGGCCAGGGACAGGGAGCACAGATACGCAGTATTTT	CASRPGTGSTDTQYF
TRBV6-1	few	NA	TRBJ1-5	TGTGCCAGCAGTGAAGGGGCAGGCGCGCAGCCCCAGCATTTT	CASSEGAGAQPQHF
TRBV29-1	many	TRBD2	TRBJ2-1	TGCAGCGCTAGACTAGCGGGAGAATACAATGAGCAGTTCTTC	CSARLAGEYNEQFF
TRBV6-1	few	TRBD1	TRBJ2-2	TGTGCCAGCAGGTCCACAGGGGGGTGGGCCGGGGAGCTGTTTTTT	CASRSTGGWAGELFF
TRBV27	NA	TRBD1	TRBJ1-1	TGTGCCAGCAGTTCCGTGCAACAGGGGGGGACTGAAGCTTTCTTT	CASSSVQQGGTEAFF
TRBV7-7	NA	TRBD2	TRBJ2-3	TGTGCTAGCAGCTTAGAGGGTGGACTAGCGGGCACAGATACGCAGTATTTT	CASSLEGGLAGTDTQYF
TRBV13	NA	NA	TRBJ2-1	TGTGCCAGCAGCTTAGTTACTAGCGAGGGGGATCGTGGCTACAATGAGCAGTTCTTC	CASSLVTSEGDRGYNEQFF
TRBV5-6	NA	TRBD1	TRBJ1-4	TGTGCCAGCAGCTTGACAGGGGAAGGGGTCGAAAAACTGTTTTTT	CASSLTGEGVEKLFF
TRBV25-1	many	NA	TRBJ2-7	TGTGCCAGCAGTGATGGGCCGGGACATAACTCCTACGAGCAGTACTTC	CASSDGPGHNSYEQYF
TRBV15	few	NA	TRBJ1-1	TGTGCCACCAGCAGCCGGACACGAATAGCCGAAGCTTTCTTT	CATSSRTRIAEAFF
TRBV5-8	NA	NA	TRBJ1-1	TGTGCCAGCAGCTTAGGCAATCCGCTGGGATCCACTGAAGCTTTCTTT	CASSLGNPLGSTEAFF
TRBV15	NA	TRBD1	TRBJ2-3	TGTGCCAGCGCATGGGACAGGGGCCTCCCAGATACGCAGTATTTT	CASAWDRGLPDTQYF
TRBV12-3/TRBV12-4	many	NA	TRBJ2-2	TGTGCCAGCAGTTTTGAGGGGGTGAACACCGGGGAGCTGTTTTTT	CASSFEGVNTGELFF
TRBV20-1	few	NA	TRBJ2-1	TGCAGTGCTAGAGTTACCCGAACGCTCGATGAGCAGTTCTTC	CSARVTRTLDEQFF
TRBV11-2	NA	NA	TRBJ1-4	TGTGCCAGCAGCTCCGTGGGGGGAAATTTTGAAAAACTGTTTTTT	CASSSVGGNFEKLFF
TRBV7-9	NA	NA	TRBJ1-2	TGTGCCAGCAGCTCCAGGACATACTTCTCAGGCTACACCTTC	CASSSRTYFSGYTF
TRBV12-3/TRBV12-4	many	NA	TRBJ1-4	TGTGCCAGCAGGCTCGGGGCCACGGGTGAAAAACTGTTTTTT	CASRLGATGEKLFF
TRBV5-1	once	TRBD2	TRBJ2-7	TGCGCCAGCAGCTTGGCCTGGGACTACTCTTCCTACGAGCAGTACTTC	CASSLAWDYSSYEQYF
TRBV2	NA	TRBD1	TRBJ2-1	TGTGCCAGCACTTCACCACAGGGGGCCGGCGGGAATGAGCAGTTCTTC	CASTSPQGAGGNEQFF
TRBV5-1	NA	TRBD1	TRBJ1-2	TGCGCCAGCACCCAGGGGGCCGCTACCTCTAACTATGGCTACACCTTC	CASTQGAATSNYGYTF
TRBV29-1	few	TRBD1	TRBJ2-5	TGCAGCGTTGGCGGACAGGGCCGCTTCCAAGAGACCCAGTACTTC	CSVGGQGRFQETQYF
TRBV4-1	few	TRBD1	TRBJ1-2	TGCGCCAGCAGCCAAGAACAGGGGAGGGGCTATGGCTACACCTTC	CASSQEQGRGYGYTF
TRBV12-3/TRBV12-4	NA	NA	TRBJ2-7	TGTGCCATTTCGACCAGGGCCCACGAGCAGTACTTC	CAISTRAHEQYF
TRBV25-1	many	NA	TRBJ2-1	TGTGCCAGCAGTGAATCAGGGTACAATGAGCAGTTCTTC	CASSESGYNEQFF
TRBV7-8	NA	TRBD2	TRBJ2-1	TGTGCCAGCAGCTTAGGGGTAGCGGGGGGCCATCGGTTCTTC	CASSLGVAGGHRFF
TRBV9	NA	TRBD1	TRBJ2-2	TGTGCCAGCAGCGCGCCTCGGCAGGGGGCAACCGGGGAGCTGTTTTTT	CASSAPRQGATGELFF